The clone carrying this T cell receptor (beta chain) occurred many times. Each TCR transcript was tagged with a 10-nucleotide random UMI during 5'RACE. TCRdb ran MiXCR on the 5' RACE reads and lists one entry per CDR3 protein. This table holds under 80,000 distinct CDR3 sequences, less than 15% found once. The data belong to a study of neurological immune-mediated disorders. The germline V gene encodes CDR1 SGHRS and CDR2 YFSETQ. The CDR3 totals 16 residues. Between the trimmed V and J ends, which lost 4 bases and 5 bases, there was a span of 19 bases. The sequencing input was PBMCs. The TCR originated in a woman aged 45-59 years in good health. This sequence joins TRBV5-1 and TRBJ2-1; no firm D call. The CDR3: CASSMPGGLYHNEQFF. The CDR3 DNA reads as TGCGCCAGCAGCATGCCTGGCGGATTATACCACAATGAGCAGTTCTTC. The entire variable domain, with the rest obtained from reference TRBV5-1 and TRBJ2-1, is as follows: KAGVTQTPRYLIKTRGQQVTLSCSPISGHRSVSWYQQTPGQGLQFLFEYFSETQRNKGNFPGRFSGRQFSNSRSEMNVSTLELGDSALYLCASSMPGGLYHNEQFFGPGTRLTVL.